This passage covers 29 T cell receptor beta chains from one sample sequenced in a study of blood T cell repertoires in COVID-19. The table came from immunoSEQ multiplex PCR; TCRdb's copy has only in-frame clones and leaves some out. The sample records 300,000 to 400,000 clones, 80% to 90% being singletons. The sample was PBMCs or T cells enriched from blood (not recorded which). The receptor set was obtained from a man younger than 40 who had recovered from COVID-19.

The rearrangement uses TRBV10-3 and TRBJ1-6, with TRBD1 as a possible D gene (5 bases). This CDR3 contains 14 residues. The germline V gene has CDR1 ENHRY and CDR2 SYGVKD. With 4 bases removed from V and 8 bases from J, the gap between germline ends came to 12 bases. CDR3 nucleotides: TGTGCCATCAGTGTGGGGCTTTCGGATTCACCCCTCCACTTT. This codes for CAISVGLSDSPLHF.

The chain employs TRBV30 and TRBJ1-1, with 7 bases that match TRBD1. Trimming removed 0 bases from V and 8 bases from J; junction bases left unmatched: 3. This CDR3 region has 12 residues. Germline V CDR1 and CDR2: GTSNPN, SVGIG (reference sequence). CDR3 residues: CAWSVGTAEAFF. The CDR3 DNA is TGTGCCTGGAGTGTCGGGACAGCCGAAGCTTTCTTT. Filled out from reference TRBV30 and TRBJ1-1, the complete variable domain reads SQTIHQWPATLVQPVGSPLSLECTVEGTSNPNLYWYRQAAGRGLQLLFYSVGIGQISSEVPQNLSASRPQDRQFILSSKKLLLSDSGFYLCAWSVGTAEAFFGQGTRLTVV.

The rearrangement links TRBV30 to TRBJ1-2; D is unresolved. The CDR3 contains 14 residues. CDR1 is GTSNPN, CDR2 SVGIG, per germline (reference sequence). Trimming removed 2 bases at V and 2 bases at J, with 12 bases between. CDR3 nucleotides: TGTGCCTGGAGTCCCCGGCACAGAAACTATGGCTACACCTTC. Translated: CAWSPRHRNYGYTF.

The CDR3 DNA is TGTGCCAGCAGTGATAATCAGCGGCCCTCCTACGAGCAGTACTTC. Protein: CASSDNQRPSYEQYF. V is TRBV2 and J is TRBJ2-7; perhaps TRBD2 as D (5 bases). This CDR3 has 15 residues. Germline loops: CDR1 SNHLY, CDR2 FYNNEI. Trimming shortened V by 3 bases and J by 0 bases, and 12 bases separated the two germline ends.

V is TRBV27 and J is TRBJ2-2; TRBD2 agrees at 9 bases. There are 17 residues in the CDR3. Germline CDR1 MNHEY, CDR2 SMNVEV (reference sequence). V dropped 3 bases and J dropped 1; count of bases not matched to a gene: 6. The CDR3 sequence: CASSFFSGGRNTGELFF. The DNA for the CDR3 is TGTGCCAGCAGTTTCTTTAGCGGGGGCCGGAACACCGGGGAGCTGTTTTTT.

The chain combines TRBV19 with TRBJ2-3, with TRBD2 matching 14 bases. The CDR3 runs 15 residues. Trimming cost V 6 bases and J 2 bases; bases outside gene matches: 1. Germline loops: CDR1 LNHDA, CDR2 SQIVND (reference sequence). This CDR3 is CASRGLAGVTDTQYF. CDR3 nucleotides: TGTGCCAGTAGGGGACTAGCGGGGGTCACAGATACGCAGTATTTT.

This clone was seen a few times. The CDR3 here is CASAISGANVLTF. As DNA, the CDR3 is TGTGCCAGCGCTATCTCTGGGGCCAACGTCCTGACTTTC. This rearrangement joins TRBV14 to TRBJ2-6; the D is unclear. V gave up 8 bases and J gave up 0 bases, with 5 bases separating them. The CDR3 is 13 residues long. Germline V gives CDR1 SGHDN, CDR2 FVKESK.

The chain uses TRBV5-4 and TRBJ2-7; possible D gene TRBD1, 5 bases. Deletions cut 0 bases from V and 0 bases from J, with 10 bases between. The CDR3 has 15 residues. The germline CDR1 and CDR2 sequences are SGHNT and YYREEE (reference sequence). For the CDR3, the DNA is TGTGCCAGCAGCTTGGCGGTGGACAACTCCTACGAGCAGTACTTC. This gives the protein CASSLAVDNSYEQYF.

The rearrangement joins TRBV5-4 to TRBJ1-2; 8 nucleotides match TRBD1. Germline CDR1 SGHNT, CDR2 YYREEE (reference sequence). The CDR3 is 12 residues long. V trimming: 4 bases; J trimming: 7 bases; junction bases outside the gene matches: 3. The CDR3, as DNA: TGTGCCAGCAGCGCAGGACAGGGTGGCTACACCTTC. This sequence encodes CASSAGQGGYTF.

The chain links TRBV9 to TRBJ1-2; TRBD1 might be the D (5 bases). The CDR3 extends over 15 amino acids. CDR1 SGDLS and CDR2 YYNGEE come from the germline V gene. The V gene lost 3 bases and the J gene lost 3 bases, with 15 bases spanning the gap. The CDR3 reads CASSAGGDAYYGYTF. CDR3 sequence (DNA): TGTGCCAGCAGCGCCGGGGGGGACGCTTACTATGGCTACACCTTC.

The chain joins TRBV7-9 to TRBJ1-2; TRBD1 agrees at 8 bases. This CDR3 has 13 amino acids. V was pared by 4 bases and J by 12 bases, with 10 bases of the junction left unmatched. CDR1 and CDR2 (germline): SEHNR, FQNEAQ (reference sequence). CDR3 coding DNA: TGTGCCAGCAGCTACGAATATATGACAGGGGACACCTTC. Protein product: CASSYEYMTGDTF.

This sequence joins TRBV5-4 and TRBJ2-7; 7 positions match TRBD1. Trimming removed 6 bases from V and 5 bases from J; junction bases left unmatched: 14. This CDR3 spans 15 amino acids. CDR1 and CDR2 (germline): SGHNT, YYREEE (reference sequence). In DNA form, the CDR3 reads TGTGCCAGCACCCCCAGCCAGGGGGTTATGCACGAGCAGTACTTC. It encodes CASTPSQGVMHEQYF.

The V gene is TRBV12-5, the J gene TRBJ1-5; 7 positions agree with TRBD1. Germline V gene data show CDR1 as LGHNT and CDR2 as FRNRAP. J lost 7 bases, V lost 7 bases, and 13 bases had no gene match. The CDR3 is made up of 15 amino acids. CDR3: CASAAGQGVSQPQHF. DNA of the CDR3: TGTGCTAGTGCCGCCGGGCAGGGGGTAAGCCAGCCCCAGCATTTT. The whole variable domain, remainder taken from reference TRBV12-5 and TRBJ1-5, is DARVTQTPRHKVTEMGQEVTMRCQPILGHNTVFWYRQTMMQGLELLAYFRNRAPLDDSGMPKDRFSAEMPDATLATLKIQPSEPRDSAVYFCASAAGQGVSQPQHFGDGTRLSIL.

The chain combines TRBV25-1 with TRBJ1-5; the D gene is possibly TRBD1 (5 bases). CDR3 length: 12 residues. Germline assignment: CDR1 MGHDK and CDR2 SYGVNS. V lost 6 bases, J lost 11 bases, and 14 bases lay in between. The DNA of the CDR3 is TGTGCCAGCAGCAGGGAGGGAGGTGCCCAGCATTTT. Its protein is CASSREGGAQHF. Full variable domain (outside the CDR3, taken from reference TRBV25-1 and TRBJ1-5): EADIYQTPRYLVIGTGKKITLECSQTMGHDKMYWYQQDPGMELHLIHYSYGVNSTEKGDLSSESTVSRIRTEHFPLTLESARPSHTSQYLCASSREGGAQHFGDGTRLSIL.

This chain links TRBV19 with TRBJ2-7; TRBD1 matches at 8 bases. The CDR3 has 13 residues. Per the germline V gene, CDR1 is LNHDA and CDR2 is SQIVND (reference sequence). Losses at the gene ends were 3 bases for V and 6 bases for J; bases not matched to a gene: 4. CDR3 sequence: CASSMNRGSEQYF. In DNA, the CDR3 is TGTGCCAGTAGTATGAACAGGGGGAGCGAGCAGTACTTC.

This clone was seen only once. The chain has TRBV4-2 and TRBJ2-1, with TRBD2 identical over 13 bases. The germline gives CDR1 LGHNA, CDR2 YNFKEQ. CDR3 length: 17 residues. J gave up 10 bases and V 0 bases, and 9 bases lay outside the gene matches. The chain's CDR3 is CASSQDRTSGGPGEQFF. The CDR3 DNA reads as TGTGCCAGCAGCCAAGACCGGACTAGCGGGGGCCCGGGGGAGCAGTTCTTC.

As for this clone: This specimen includes other DNA sequences encoding the same CDR3. The CDR3 nucleotides are TGCGCCAGCAGCAGGGGACAGGGGGGCACCGGGGAGCTGTTTTTT. Translating it yields CASSRGQGGTGELFF. V gene TRBV5-1 combines with J gene TRBJ2-2; 11 nucleotides match TRBD1. This CDR3 spans 15 amino acids. The germline V gene has CDR1 SGHRS and CDR2 YFSETQ. V lost 4 bases, J lost 4 bases, and 3 bases stayed unmatched.

This chain links TRBV28 with TRBJ1-1; TRBD1 matches at 7 bases. Germline V lookup: CDR1 MDHEN, CDR2 SYDVKM. V shed 6 bases, J shed 1 base, and the junction held 8 bases outside the gene matches. The CDR3 sequence is 15 residues long. CDR3 loop: CASRYPGTANTEAFF. In DNA, the CDR3 is TGTGCCAGCAGATATCCCGGGACAGCGAACACTGAAGCTTTCTTT.

The CDR3 DNA follows: TGTGCCAGCAGTGGACGGACAGATAGCAATCAGCCCCAGCATTTT. Translating gives CASSGRTDSNQPQHF. The chain uses TRBV2 and TRBJ1-5, with D possibly TRBD1 on 6 matching bases. CDR1 and CDR2 (germline): SNHLY, FYNNEI. The germline V and J ends were trimmed by 4 bases and 0 bases, with 10 bases remaining between them. The length of the CDR3 is 15 residues.

This rearrangement joins TRBV24-1 to TRBJ2-1; 9 nucleotides agree with TRBD2. V gave up 7 bases and J gave up 6 bases; unmatched junction bases: 12. Germline V gene sequence: CDR1 KGHDR, CDR2 SFDVKD. This CDR3 has 16 amino acids. The CDR3 DNA follows: TGTGCCACCAGCGACGGCGGACTAGCGCCCATCAATGAGCAGTTCTTC. It encodes CATSDGGLAPINEQFF.

The V gene is TRBV11-2, the J gene TRBJ1-1; unclear D gene. Germline V CDR1 and CDR2: SGHAT, FQNNGV. V was cut by 1 base and J by 7 bases, with 13 bases left in between. This CDR3 region has 14 residues. CDR3 loop: CASSLGGGKLEAFF. For the CDR3, the DNA is TGTGCCAGCAGCTTAGGTGGAGGGAAGCTTGAAGCTTTCTTT.

The chain recombines TRBV4-1 with TRBJ1-1; D perhaps matches TRBD1 (5 bases). From germline, CDR1 is MGHRA and CDR2 YSYEKL. V lost 0 bases, J lost 5 bases, and 13 bases lay in between. This CDR3 contains 15 residues. The CDR3 DNA reads as TGCGCCAGCAGCCAAGACGTCGGGGGGAGGACTGAAGCTTTCTTT. Translated: CASSQDVGGRTEAFF.

The chain carries TRBV7-3 and TRBJ2-7; 11 nucleotides agree with TRBD2. The CDR3 loop spans 15 amino acids. Losses at the gene ends were 0 bases for V and 2 bases for J; bases not matched to a gene: 0. Germline V gene sequence: CDR1 SGHTA, CDR2 FQGTGA. In nucleotides, the CDR3 is TGTGCCAGCAGCTTAACTAGCGGGGGGGCCTACGAGCAGTACTTC. Its translation: CASSLTSGGAYEQYF.

The chain is built from TRBV6-5 and TRBJ2-7, with D hard to call. CDR1 is MNHEY and CDR2 is SVGAGI in the germline V gene. With 8 bases removed from V and 2 bases from J, the gap between germline ends came to 10 bases. CDR3 length: 12 amino acids. The chain's CDR3 is CASYRVAYEQYF. Here the CDR3 DNA reads TGTGCCAGCTACCGGGTCGCCTACGAGCAGTACTTC.

The chain is built from TRBV19 and TRBJ2-6, with TRBD1 matching over 8 bases. The V gene end was trimmed by 1 base and the J gene end by 0 bases; junction bases not matched to a gene: 2. Germline values: CDR1 LNHDA, CDR2 SQIVND (reference sequence). CDR3 length equals 17 residues. The CDR3 is CASSIGTGNSGANVLTF. The CDR3 DNA reads as TGTGCCAGTAGTATAGGGACAGGGAACTCTGGGGCCAACGTCCTGACTTTC.

The chain recombines TRBV19 with TRBJ2-1; tentatively, D is TRBD2 (5 bases). This CDR3 contains 13 residues. CDR1 is LNHDA, CDR2 SQIVND, per germline (reference sequence). With 3 bases removed from V and 5 bases from J, the gap between germline ends came to 8 bases. Here the CDR3 reads CASSIWGDNEQFF. In DNA, the CDR3 is TGTGCCAGTAGTATCTGGGGAGACAATGAGCAGTTCTTC.

The DNA for the CDR3 is TGTGCCAGTAGTCCCCAGTCCGTGACAGGGAGGTCAGATACGCAGTATTTT. As protein: CASSPQSVTGRSDTQYF. This rearrangement joins TRBV19 to TRBJ2-3; tentative D call: TRBD1 (7 bases). The CDR3 has 17 residues. Germline V CDR1 and CDR2: LNHDA, SQIVND (reference sequence). V gave up 5 bases and J gave up 4 bases, with 22 bases separating them.

The V and J genes are TRBV5-5 and TRBJ1-2, with 7 bases fitting TRBD1. Germline CDR1 is SGHKS and CDR2 is YYEKEE (reference sequence). CDR3 length equals 13 residues. V shed 4 bases, J shed 4 bases, and the junction held 4 bases outside the gene matches. Here the CDR3 DNA reads TGTGCCAGCAGCCCCGACAGGGTCTATGGCTACACCTTC. As protein: CASSPDRVYGYTF.

This chain uses TRBV5-4 with TRBJ2-7; 10 nucleotides line up with TRBD2. This CDR3 has 17 residues. Germline loops: CDR1 SGHNT, CDR2 YYREEE (reference sequence). V shed 2 bases and J 0 bases; nucleotides not matched to a gene: 8. The DNA of the CDR3 is TGTGCCAGCAGCTTTGGGCTAGCGGGGGCCATCTCCTACGAGCAGTACTTC. It encodes CASSFGLAGAISYEQYF.